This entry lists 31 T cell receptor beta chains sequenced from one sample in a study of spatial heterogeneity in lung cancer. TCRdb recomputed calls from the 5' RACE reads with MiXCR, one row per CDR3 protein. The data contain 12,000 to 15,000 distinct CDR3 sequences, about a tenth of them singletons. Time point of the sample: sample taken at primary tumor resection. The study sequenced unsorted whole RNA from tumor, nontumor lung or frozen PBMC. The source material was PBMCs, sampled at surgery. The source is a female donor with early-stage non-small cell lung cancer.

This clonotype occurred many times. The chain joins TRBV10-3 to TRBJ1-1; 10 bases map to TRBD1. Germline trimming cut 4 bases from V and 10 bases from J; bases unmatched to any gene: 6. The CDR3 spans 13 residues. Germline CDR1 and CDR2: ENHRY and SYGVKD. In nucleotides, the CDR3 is TGTGCCATCAGTGGGGGGACAGGGGAACCAGCTTTCTTT. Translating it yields CAISGGTGEPAFF.

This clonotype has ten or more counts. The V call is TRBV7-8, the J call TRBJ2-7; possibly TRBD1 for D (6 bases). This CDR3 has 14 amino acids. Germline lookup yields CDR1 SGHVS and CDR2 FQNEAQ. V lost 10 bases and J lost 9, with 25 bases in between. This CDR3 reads CATGLRTDTGGQYF. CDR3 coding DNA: TGTGCCACCGGCTTAAGGACAGATACAGGCGGGCAGTACTTC.

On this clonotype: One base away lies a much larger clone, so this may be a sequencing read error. DNA of the CDR3: TGTGCCAGTAGTACCCCTGACAGGGGAGGTGAAGCTTTCTTT. This sequence encodes CASSTPDRGGEAFF. This chain joins TRBV19 and TRBJ1-1, with TRBD1 matching over 8 bases. After removal of 4 bases from V and 7 bases from J, the junction contained 8 bases not matched to a gene. The CDR3 has 14 residues. Germline V gene data show CDR1 as LNHDA and CDR2 as SQIVND (reference sequence).

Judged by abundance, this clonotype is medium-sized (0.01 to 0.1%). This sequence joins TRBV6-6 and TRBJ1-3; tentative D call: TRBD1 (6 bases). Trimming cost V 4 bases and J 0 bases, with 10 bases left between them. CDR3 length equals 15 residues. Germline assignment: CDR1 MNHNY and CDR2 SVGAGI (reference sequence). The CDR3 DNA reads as TGTGCCAGCAGTTTTGAGGGGGTCTCTGGAAACACCATATATTTT. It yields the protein CASSFEGVSGNTIYF.

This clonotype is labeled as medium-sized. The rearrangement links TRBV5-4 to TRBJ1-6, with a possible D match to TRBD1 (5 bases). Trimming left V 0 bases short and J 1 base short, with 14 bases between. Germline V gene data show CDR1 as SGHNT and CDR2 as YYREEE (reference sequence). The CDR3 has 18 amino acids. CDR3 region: CASSLASRAASYNSPLHF. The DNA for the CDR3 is TGTGCCAGCAGCTTGGCTAGCAGGGCGGCTTCCTATAATTCACCCCTCCACTTT.

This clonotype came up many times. CDR3 in amino acids: CASSLTTGSSYEQYF. The CDR3 DNA reads TGTGCCAGCAGCCTTACGACAGGGAGCTCCTACGAGCAGTACTTC. The V gene is TRBV11-2, the J gene TRBJ2-7, with TRBD1 identical over 7 bases. This CDR3 is built from 15 residues. Looked up from germline, CDR1 is SGHAT and CDR2 is FQNNGV. Unmatched junction bases numbered 7, after V lost 5 bases and J lost 0 bases.

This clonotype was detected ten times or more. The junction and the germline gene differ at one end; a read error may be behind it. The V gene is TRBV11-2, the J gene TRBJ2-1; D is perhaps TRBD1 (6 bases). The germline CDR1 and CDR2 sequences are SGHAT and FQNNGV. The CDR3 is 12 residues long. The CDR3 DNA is TGTGCCAGCAGCTTGGACGGGACAAAGAACATCTTC. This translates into CASSLDGTKNIF.

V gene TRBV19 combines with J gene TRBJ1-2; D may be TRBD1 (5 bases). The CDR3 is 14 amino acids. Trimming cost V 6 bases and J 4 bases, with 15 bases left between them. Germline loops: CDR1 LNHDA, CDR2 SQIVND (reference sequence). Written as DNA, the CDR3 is TGTGCCAGTAGCGGCGGCAGGGCATCCTATGGCTACACCTTC. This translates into CASSGGRASYGYTF.

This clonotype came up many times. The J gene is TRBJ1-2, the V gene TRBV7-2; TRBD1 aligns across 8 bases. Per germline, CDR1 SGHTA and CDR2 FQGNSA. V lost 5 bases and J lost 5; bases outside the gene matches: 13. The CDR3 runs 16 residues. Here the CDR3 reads CASSLSPGQDNYGYTF. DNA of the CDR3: TGTGCCAGCAGCCTCAGCCCGGGACAGGACAATTATGGCTACACCTTC. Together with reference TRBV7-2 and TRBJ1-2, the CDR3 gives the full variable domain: GAGVSQSPSNKVTEKGKDVELRCDPISGHTALYWYRQSLGQGLEFLIYFQGNSAPDKSGLPSDRFSAERTGGSVSTLTIQRTQQEDSAVYLCASSLSPGQDNYGYTFGSGTRLTVV.

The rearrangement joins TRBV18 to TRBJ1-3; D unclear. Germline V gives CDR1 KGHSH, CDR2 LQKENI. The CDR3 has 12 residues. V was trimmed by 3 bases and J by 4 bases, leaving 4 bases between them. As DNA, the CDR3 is TGTGCCAGCTCACCCCAAGGAAACACCATATATTTT. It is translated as CASSPQGNTIYF.

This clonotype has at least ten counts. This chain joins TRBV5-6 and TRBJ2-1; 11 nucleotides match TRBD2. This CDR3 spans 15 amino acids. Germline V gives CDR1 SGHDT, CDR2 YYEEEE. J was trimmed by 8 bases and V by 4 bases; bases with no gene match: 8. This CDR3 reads CASSGRLAGRYEQFF. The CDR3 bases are TGTGCCAGCAGCGGACGACTAGCGGGGAGGTATGAGCAGTTCTTC.

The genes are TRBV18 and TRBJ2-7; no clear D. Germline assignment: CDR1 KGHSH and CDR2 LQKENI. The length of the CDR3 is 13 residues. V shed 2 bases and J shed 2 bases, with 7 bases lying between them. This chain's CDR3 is CASSPLEAYEQYF. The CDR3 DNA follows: TGTGCCAGCTCACCATTAGAGGCCTACGAGCAGTACTTC.

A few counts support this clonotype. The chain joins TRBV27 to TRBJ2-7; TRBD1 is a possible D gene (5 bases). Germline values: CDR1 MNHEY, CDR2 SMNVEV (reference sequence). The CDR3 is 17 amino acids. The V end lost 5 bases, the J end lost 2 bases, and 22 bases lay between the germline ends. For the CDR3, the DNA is TGTGCCAGCAGTACTACCCGACAGTTGGGCCTACCCTACGAGCAGTACTTC. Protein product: CASSTTRQLGLPYEQYF.

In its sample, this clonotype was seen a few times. The DNA for the CDR3 is TGTGCCAGTAGTATAAGAGGGGGTAGTGAGCAGTTCTTC. Translation: CASSIRGGSEQFF. The J gene is TRBJ2-1, the V gene TRBV19; tentatively, D is TRBD1 (6 bases). This CDR3 contains 13 residues. The germline V gene has CDR1 LNHDA and CDR2 SQIVND (reference sequence). Between the trimmed V and J ends, which lost 2 bases and 9 bases, there was a span of 11 bases. Combining the CDR3 with reference TRBV19 and TRBJ2-1 gives the whole variable domain DGGITQSPKYLFRKEGQNVTLSCEQNLNHDAMYWYRQDPGQGLRLIYYSQIVNDFQKGDIAEGYSVSREKKESFPLTVTSAQKNPTAFYLCASSIRGGSEQFFGPGTRLTVL.

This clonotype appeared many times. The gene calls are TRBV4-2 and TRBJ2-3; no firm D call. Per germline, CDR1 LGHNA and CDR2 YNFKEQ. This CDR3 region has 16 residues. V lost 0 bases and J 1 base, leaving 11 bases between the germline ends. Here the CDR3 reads CASSQEAAPRTDTQYF. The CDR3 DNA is TGTGCCAGCAGCCAAGAAGCTGCACCCCGCACAGATACGCAGTATTTT.

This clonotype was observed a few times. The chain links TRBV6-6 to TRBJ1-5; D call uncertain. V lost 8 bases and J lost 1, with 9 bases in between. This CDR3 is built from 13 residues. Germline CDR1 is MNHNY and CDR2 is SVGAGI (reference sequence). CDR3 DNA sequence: TGTGCCAGCGTCCTGTCGAGCAATCAGCCCCAGCATTTT. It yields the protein CASVLSSNQPQHF.

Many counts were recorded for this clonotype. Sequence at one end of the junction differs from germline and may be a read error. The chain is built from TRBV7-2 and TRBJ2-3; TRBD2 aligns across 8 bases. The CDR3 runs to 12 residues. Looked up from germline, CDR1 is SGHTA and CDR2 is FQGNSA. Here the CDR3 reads CASSLGRGAELF. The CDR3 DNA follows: TGTGCCAGCAGCTTAGGGCGGGGGGCTGAACTATTT. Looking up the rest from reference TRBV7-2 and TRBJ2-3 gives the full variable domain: GAGVSQSPSNKVTEKGKDVELRCDPISGHTALYWYRQSLGQGLEFLIYFQGNSAPDKSGLPSDRFSAERTGGSVSTLTIQRTQQEDSAVYLCASSLGRGAELFGPGTRLTVL.

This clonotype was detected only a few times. This chain's CDR3 is CASSTGGGYGYTF. CDR3 nucleotide sequence: TGTGCCAGCAGCACAGGGGGAGGCTATGGCTACACCTTC. The V call is TRBV2, the J call TRBJ1-2; TRBD1 matches 8 bases. From germline, CDR1 is SNHLY and CDR2 FYNNEI. The CDR3 length is 13 residues. The V and J ends lost 6 bases and 4 bases, in that order; junction bases with no gene match: 4.

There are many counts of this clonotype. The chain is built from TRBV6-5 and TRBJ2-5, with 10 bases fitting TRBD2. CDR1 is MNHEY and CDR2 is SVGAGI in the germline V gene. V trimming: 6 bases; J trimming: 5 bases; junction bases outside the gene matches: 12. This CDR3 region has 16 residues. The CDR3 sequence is CASSLGSGGAGETQYF. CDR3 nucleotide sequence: TGTGCCAGCAGCCTGGGCAGCGGGGGGGCCGGTGAGACCCAGTACTTC.

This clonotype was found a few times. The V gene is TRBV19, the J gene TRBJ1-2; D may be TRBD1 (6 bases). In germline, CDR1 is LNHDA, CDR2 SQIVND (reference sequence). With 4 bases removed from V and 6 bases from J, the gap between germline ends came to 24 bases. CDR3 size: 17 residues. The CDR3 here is CASSTRTARHASHGYTF. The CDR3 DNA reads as TGTGCCAGTAGTACCCGGACAGCCAGGCATGCTTCTCATGGCTACACCTTC. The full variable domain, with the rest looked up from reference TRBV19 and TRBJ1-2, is DGGITQSPKYLFRKEGQNVTLSCEQNLNHDAMYWYRQDPGQGLRLIYYSQIVNDFQKGDIAEGYSVSREKKESFPLTVTSAQKNPTAFYLCASSTRTARHASHGYTFGSGTRLTVV.

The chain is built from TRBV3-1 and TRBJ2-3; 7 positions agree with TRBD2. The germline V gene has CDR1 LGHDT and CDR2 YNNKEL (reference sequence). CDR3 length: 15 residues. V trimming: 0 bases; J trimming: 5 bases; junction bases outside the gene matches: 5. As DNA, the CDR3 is TGTGCCAGCAGCCAAGATTGGGCTAGCGGAGATACGCAGTATTTT. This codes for CASSQDWASGDTQYF.

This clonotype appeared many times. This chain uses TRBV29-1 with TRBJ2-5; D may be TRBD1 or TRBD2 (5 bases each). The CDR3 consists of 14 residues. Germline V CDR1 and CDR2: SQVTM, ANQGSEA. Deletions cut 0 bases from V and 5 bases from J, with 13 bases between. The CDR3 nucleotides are TGCAGCGTTGAAGACATATGGGGACCGGAGACCCAGTACTTC. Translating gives CSVEDIWGPETQYF.

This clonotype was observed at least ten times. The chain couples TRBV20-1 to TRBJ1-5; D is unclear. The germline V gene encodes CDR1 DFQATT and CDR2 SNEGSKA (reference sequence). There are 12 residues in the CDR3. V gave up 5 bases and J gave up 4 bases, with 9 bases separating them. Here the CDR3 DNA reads TGCAGTGCTTATCGAGAAAATCAGCCCCAGCATTTT. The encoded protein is CSAYRENQPQHF.

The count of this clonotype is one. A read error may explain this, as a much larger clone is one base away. The CDR3 region is CASLDSSYEQYF. The CDR3 DNA reads TGTGCCAGCCTTGACTCCTCCTACGAGCAGTACTTC. The chain links TRBV2 to TRBJ2-7; D uncertain. The CDR3 is made up of 12 amino acids. CDR1 and CDR2 (germline): SNHLY, FYNNEI. V was trimmed by 8 bases and J by 0 bases, leaving 8 bases between them.

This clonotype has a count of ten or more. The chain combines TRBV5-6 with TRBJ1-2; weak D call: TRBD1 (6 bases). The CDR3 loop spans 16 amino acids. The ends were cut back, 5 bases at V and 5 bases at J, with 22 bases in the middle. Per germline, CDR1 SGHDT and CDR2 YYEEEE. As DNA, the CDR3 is TGTGCCAGCAGGCCGACGAAGGGGGGCGAAGTGTATGGCTACACCTTC. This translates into CASRPTKGGEVYGYTF.

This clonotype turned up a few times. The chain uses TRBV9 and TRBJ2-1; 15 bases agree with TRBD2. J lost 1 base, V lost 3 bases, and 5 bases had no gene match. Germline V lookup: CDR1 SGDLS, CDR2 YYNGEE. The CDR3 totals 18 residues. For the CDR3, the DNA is TGTGCCAGCAGCGGGACTAGCGGGGGGGCTATATCCTACAATGAGCAGTTCTTC. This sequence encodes CASSGTSGGAISYNEQFF.

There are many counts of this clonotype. CDR3 sequence (DNA): TGTGCCAGCAGTGATAGACGGAACAGGGCGAGCAATGAGCAGTTCTTC. Translated: CASSDRRNRASNEQFF. This rearrangement joins TRBV6-1 to TRBJ2-1, with D possibly matching TRBD1 (6 bases). V was cut by 3 bases and J by 6 bases, with 18 bases left in between. This CDR3 region has 16 residues. CDR1 MNHNS and CDR2 SASEGT come from the germline V gene.

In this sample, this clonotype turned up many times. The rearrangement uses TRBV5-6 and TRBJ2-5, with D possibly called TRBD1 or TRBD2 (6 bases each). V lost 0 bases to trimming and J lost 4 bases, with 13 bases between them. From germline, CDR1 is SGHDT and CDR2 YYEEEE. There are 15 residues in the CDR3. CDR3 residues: CASSLAGPGAETQYF. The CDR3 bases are TGTGCCAGCAGCTTGGCCGGGCCGGGGGCAGAGACCCAGTACTTC.

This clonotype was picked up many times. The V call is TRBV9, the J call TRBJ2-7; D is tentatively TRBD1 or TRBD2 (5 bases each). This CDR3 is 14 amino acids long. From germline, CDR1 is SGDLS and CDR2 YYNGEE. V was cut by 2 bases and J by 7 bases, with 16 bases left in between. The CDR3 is CASSVAYRGVEQYF. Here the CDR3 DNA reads TGTGCCAGCAGCGTCGCCTACAGAGGGGTTGAGCAGTACTTC. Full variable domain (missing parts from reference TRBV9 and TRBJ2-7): DSGVTQTPKHLITATGQRVTLRCSPRSGDLSVYWYQQSLDQGLQFLIQYYNGEERAKGNILERFSAQQFPDLHSELNLSSLELGDSALYFCASSVAYRGVEQYFGPGTRLTVT.

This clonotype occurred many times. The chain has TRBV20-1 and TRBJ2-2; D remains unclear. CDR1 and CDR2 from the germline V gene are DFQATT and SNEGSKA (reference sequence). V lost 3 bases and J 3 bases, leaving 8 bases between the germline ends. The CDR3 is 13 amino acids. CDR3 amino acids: CSARDYHTGELFF. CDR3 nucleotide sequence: TGCAGTGCTAGGGATTATCACACCGGGGAGCTGTTTTTT.

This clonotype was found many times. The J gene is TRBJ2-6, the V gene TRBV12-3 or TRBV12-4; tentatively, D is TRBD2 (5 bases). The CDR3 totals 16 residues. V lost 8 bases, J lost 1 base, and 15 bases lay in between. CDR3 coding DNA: TGTGCCAGCCGAGACACGGGGAAGTCTGGGGCCAACGTCCTGACTTTC. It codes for CASRDTGKSGANVLTF.